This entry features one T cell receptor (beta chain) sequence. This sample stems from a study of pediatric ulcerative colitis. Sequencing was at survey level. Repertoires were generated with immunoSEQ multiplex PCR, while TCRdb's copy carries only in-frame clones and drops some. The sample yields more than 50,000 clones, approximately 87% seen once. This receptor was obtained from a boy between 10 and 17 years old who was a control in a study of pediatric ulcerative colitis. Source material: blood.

The CDR3 sequence: CASSIGTSGSFAKETQYF. The CDR3 nucleotides are TGTGCCAGTAGTATCGGGACTAGCGGGAGCTTCGCGAAAGAGACCCAGTACTTC. The chain links TRBV19 to TRBJ2-5; 14 bases map to TRBD2. V shed 3 bases and J 3 bases; nucleotides not matched to a gene: 9. The germline CDR1 and CDR2 sequences are LNHDA and SQIVND (reference sequence). This CDR3 contains 18 residues. Full variable domain (outside the CDR3, taken from reference TRBV19 and TRBJ2-5): DGGITQSPKYLFRKEGQNVTLSCEQNLNHDAMYWYRQDPGQGLRLIYYSQIVNDFQKGDIAEGYSVSREKKESFPLTVTSAQKNPTAFYLCASSIGTSGSFAKETQYFGPGTRLLVL.